Listed below are T cell receptor beta chains from one sample, sequenced in a study of blood T cells in healthy people across ages. TCRdb fed the 5' RACE reads into MiXCR, producing one record per CDR3 protein. Found here are approximately 1.5 million distinct CDR3 sequences, approximately 32% of them singletons; the top ten hold about 10%. The source material was blood. These receptors all stem from a woman in her 30s in good health. Each CDR3 is given with its conserved first and last residue. Rows give clone size only sometimes, using once, few, many, or a class for an expanded clone.

v_gene: TRBV12-3/TRBV12-4
len: 14
abundance: few
CDR3aa: CACSDRDNYYGYTF

v_gene: TRBV7-9
len: 13
abundance: NA
CDR3aa: CASSFGRGDGYTF

v_gene: TRBV6-7
len: 12
abundance: few
CDR3aa: CASSYPVYEQYF

v_gene: TRBV4-1
len: 15
abundance: few
CDR3aa: CASSRIGQGLDEQYF

v_gene: TRBV5-5
len: 18
abundance: NA
CDR3aa: CASSHSTFTLAGKETQYF

v_gene: TRBV20-1
len: 14
abundance: many
CDR3aa: CSASRASGGNEQFF

v_gene: TRBV20-1
len: 13
abundance: few
CDR3aa: CSARDNPQETQYF

v_gene: TRBV27
len: 17
abundance: NA
CDR3aa: CASSLVPWTSGYNEQFF

v_gene: TRBV7-2
len: 14
abundance: few
CDR3aa: CASTVGQGNQPQHF

v_gene: TRBV9
len: 15
abundance: NA
CDR3aa: CASSVDGPSYNEQFF

v_gene: TRBV2
len: 15
abundance: few
CDR3aa: CASSPRDRGGEKLFF

v_gene: TRBV20-1
len: 15
abundance: few
CDR3aa: CSAISPGASNEKLFF

v_gene: TRBV12-3/TRBV12-4
len: 12
abundance: few
CDR3aa: CASSLGTGLQYF

v_gene: TRBV15
len: 16
abundance: few
CDR3aa: CATSREYSGGTDTQYF

v_gene: TRBV12-3/TRBV12-4
len: 16
abundance: few
CDR3aa: CASSFGGKGLGDTQYF

v_gene: TRBV28
len: 15
abundance: few
CDR3aa: CASSRPGAETYEQYF

v_gene: TRBV29-1
len: 13
abundance: few
CDR3aa: CSGNRGGGSEQFF

v_gene: TRBV3-1
len: 18
abundance: NA
CDR3aa: CASSQGKGRGSSYNEQFF

v_gene: TRBV7-3
len: 15
abundance: NA
CDR3aa: CASSLEGGSRREQFF

v_gene: TRBV10-2
len: 14
abundance: NA
CDR3aa: CASQYRAQNTEAFF

v_gene: TRBV27
len: 11
abundance: NA
CDR3aa: CASRVGAEQYF

v_gene: TRBV4-1
len: 15
abundance: NA
CDR3aa: CASSQEGTSRDEQFF

v_gene: TRBV3-1
len: 14
abundance: NA
CDR3aa: CASSQGSQRIEQYF

v_gene: TRBV20-1
len: 16
abundance: NA
CDR3aa: CSARGRAGGFVWEQFF

v_gene: TRBV10-3
len: 13
abundance: NA
CDR3aa: CAITAGLNTEAFF

v_gene: TRBV12-3/TRBV12-4
len: 15
abundance: NA
CDR3aa: CASSSGTKRPDAQYF

v_gene: TRBV29-1
len: 15
abundance: NA
CDR3aa: CSVEGLTGFTDTQYF

v_gene: TRBV6-5
len: 15
abundance: NA
CDR3aa: CASGGTRDSSSPLHF

v_gene: TRBV25-1
len: 13
abundance: NA
CDR3aa: CASSGAGATEAFF

v_gene: TRBV5-5
len: 14
abundance: NA
CDR3aa: CASSRLTGNYEQYF

v_gene: TRBV21-1
len: 14
abundance: NA
CDR3aa: CASTRQGAGETQYF

v_gene: TRBV10-3
len: 18
abundance: NA
CDR3aa: CAISESPTVIGNMVPQHF

v_gene: TRBV6-6
len: 13
abundance: many
CDR3aa: CASRHNRAVEQYF

v_gene: TRBV6-1
len: 18
abundance: NA
CDR3aa: CASRGQGLKGSYLYGYTF

v_gene: TRBV28
len: 19
abundance: NA
CDR3aa: CASSSTRQDSGAYFYGYTF

v_gene: TRBV12-5
len: 15
abundance: NA
CDR3aa: CASGLDRGSTGELFF

v_gene: TRBV20-1
len: 18
abundance: NA
CDR3aa: CSASPFLPREELGYEQYF

v_gene: TRBV4-2
len: 16
abundance: many
CDR3aa: CASSQEAGGFYNEQFF

v_gene: TRBV20-1
len: 11
abundance: few
CDR3aa: CNHGTENTQYF

v_gene: TRBV12-3/TRBV12-4
len: 14
abundance: few
CDR3aa: CASSPWDSYNEQFF

v_gene: TRBV6-1
len: 12
abundance: NA
CDR3aa: CASSEARSFGFF

v_gene: TRBV9
len: 16
abundance: NA
CDR3aa: CASSVESGSSYNEQFF

v_gene: TRBV4-2
len: 17
abundance: NA
CDR3aa: CVSSQDWQGHQFYEQYF

v_gene: TRBV12-3/TRBV12-4
len: 14
abundance: NA
CDR3aa: CASSPGEEPDTQYF

v_gene: TRBV7-9
len: 15
abundance: few
CDR3aa: CASSLVASSTGELFF